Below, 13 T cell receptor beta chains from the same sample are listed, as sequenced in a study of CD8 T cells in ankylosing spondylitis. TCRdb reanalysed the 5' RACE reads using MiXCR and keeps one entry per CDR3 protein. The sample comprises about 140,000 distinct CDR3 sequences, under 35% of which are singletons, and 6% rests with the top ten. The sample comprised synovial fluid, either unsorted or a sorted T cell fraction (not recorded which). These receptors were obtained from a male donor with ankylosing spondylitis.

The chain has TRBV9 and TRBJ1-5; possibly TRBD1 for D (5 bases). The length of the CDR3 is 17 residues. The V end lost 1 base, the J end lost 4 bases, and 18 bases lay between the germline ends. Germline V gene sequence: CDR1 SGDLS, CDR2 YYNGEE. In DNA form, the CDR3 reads TGTGCCAGCAGCGTAAATCCTTCGGGACGGCTTAATCAGCCCCAGCATTTT. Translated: CASSVNPSGRLNQPQHF.

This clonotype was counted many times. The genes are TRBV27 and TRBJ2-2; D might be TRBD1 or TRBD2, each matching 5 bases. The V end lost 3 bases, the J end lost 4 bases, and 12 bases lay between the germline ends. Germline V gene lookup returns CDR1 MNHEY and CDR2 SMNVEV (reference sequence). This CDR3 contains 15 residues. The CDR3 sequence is CASSFGRGATGELFF. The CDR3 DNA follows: TGTGCCAGCAGTTTTGGGAGAGGGGCCACCGGGGAGCTGTTTTTT.

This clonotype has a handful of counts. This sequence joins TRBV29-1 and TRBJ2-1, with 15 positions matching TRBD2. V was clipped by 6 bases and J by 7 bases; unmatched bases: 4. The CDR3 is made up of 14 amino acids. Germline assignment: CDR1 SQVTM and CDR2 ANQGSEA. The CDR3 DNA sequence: TGCAGCGTCGACGGGACTAGCGGGAGGAATGAGCAGTTCTTC. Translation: CSVDGTSGRNEQFF.

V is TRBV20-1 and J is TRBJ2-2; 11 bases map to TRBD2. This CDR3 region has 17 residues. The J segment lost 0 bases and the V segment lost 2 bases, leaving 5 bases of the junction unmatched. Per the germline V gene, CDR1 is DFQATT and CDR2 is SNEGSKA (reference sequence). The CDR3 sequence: CSARRASGGSNTGELFF. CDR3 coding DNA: TGCAGTGCTAGAAGGGCTAGCGGGGGGTCGAACACCGGGGAGCTGTTTTTT.

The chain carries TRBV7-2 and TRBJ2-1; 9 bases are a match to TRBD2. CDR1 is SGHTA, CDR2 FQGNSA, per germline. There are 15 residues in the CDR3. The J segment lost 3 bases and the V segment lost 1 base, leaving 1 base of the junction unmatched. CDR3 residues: CASSLGLAVYNEQFF. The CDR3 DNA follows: TGTGCCAGCAGCTTAGGACTAGCGGTCTACAATGAGCAGTTCTTC.

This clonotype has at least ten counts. The CDR3 spells CASSQELALAGGTDTQYF. The CDR3 DNA reads as TGTGCCAGCAGCCAAGAACTGGCCCTAGCGGGAGGCACAGATACGCAGTATTTT. V is TRBV4-2 and J is TRBJ2-3; TRBD2 matches at 10 bases. The CDR3 sequence is 18 residues long. V shed 0 bases and J 1 base; nucleotides not matched to a gene: 7. CDR1 LGHNA and CDR2 YNFKEQ come from the germline V gene.

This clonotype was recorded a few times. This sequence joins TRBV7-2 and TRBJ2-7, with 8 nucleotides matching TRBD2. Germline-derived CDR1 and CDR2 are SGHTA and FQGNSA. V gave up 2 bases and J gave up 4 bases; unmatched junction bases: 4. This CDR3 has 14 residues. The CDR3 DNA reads TGTGCCAGCAGCTTAAAGGCGGGGGGTTACGAGCAGTACTTC. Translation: CASSLKAGGYEQYF. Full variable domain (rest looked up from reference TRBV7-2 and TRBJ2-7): GAGVSQSPSNKVTEKGKDVELRCDPISGHTALYWYRQSLGQGLEFLIYFQGNSAPDKSGLPSDRFSAERTGGSVSTLTIQRTQQEDSAVYLCASSLKAGGYEQYFGPGTRLTVT.

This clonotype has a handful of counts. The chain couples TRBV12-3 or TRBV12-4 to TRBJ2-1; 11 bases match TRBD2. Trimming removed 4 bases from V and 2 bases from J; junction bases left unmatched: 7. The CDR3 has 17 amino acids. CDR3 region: CASSSAPLAGAYNEQFF. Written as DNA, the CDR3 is TGTGCCAGCAGTTCCGCCCCACTAGCGGGGGCCTACAATGAGCAGTTCTTC.

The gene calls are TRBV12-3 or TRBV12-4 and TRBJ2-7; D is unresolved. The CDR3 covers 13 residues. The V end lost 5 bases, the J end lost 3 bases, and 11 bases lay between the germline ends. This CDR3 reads CASSPRWVYEQYF. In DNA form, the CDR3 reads TGTGCCAGCAGTCCCCGGTGGGTCTACGAGCAGTACTTC.

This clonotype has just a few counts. The CDR3 is CASSVSGGNTIYF. CDR3 nucleotide sequence: TGTGCCAGCAGTGTCTCGGGGGGAAACACCATATATTTT. The chain recombines TRBV12-3 or TRBV12-4 with TRBJ1-3; D unresolved. The CDR3 spans 13 residues. V gave up 5 bases and J gave up 4 bases, with 9 bases separating them.

The CDR3 spells CASSVMGEETQYF. The CDR3 DNA reads as TGTGCCAGCAGCGTAATGGGGGAAGAGACCCAGTACTTC. V is TRBV9 and J is TRBJ2-5; the D gene could be TRBD1 or TRBD2 (5 bases each). The germline V gene encodes CDR1 SGDLS and CDR2 YYNGEE. V lost 1 base and J lost 3, with 7 bases in between. This CDR3 contains 13 residues.

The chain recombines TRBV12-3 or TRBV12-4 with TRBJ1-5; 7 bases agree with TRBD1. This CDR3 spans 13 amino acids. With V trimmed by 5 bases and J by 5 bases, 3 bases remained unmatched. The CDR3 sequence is CASSRQGHQPQHF. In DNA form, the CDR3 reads TGTGCCAGCAGTCGACAGGGACATCAGCCCCAGCATTTT.

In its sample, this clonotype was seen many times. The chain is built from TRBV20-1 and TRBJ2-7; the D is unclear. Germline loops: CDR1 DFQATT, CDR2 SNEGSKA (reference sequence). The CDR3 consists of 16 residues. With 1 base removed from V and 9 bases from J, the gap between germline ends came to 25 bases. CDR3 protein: CSARGSRNGPLRPQYF. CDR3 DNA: TGCAGTGCTAGAGGGTCTAGAAACGGCCCTCTACGACCGCAGTACTTC.